These 5 T cell receptor beta chains were sequenced from one sample in a study of blood T cell repertoires in COVID-19. Produced via immunoSEQ multiplex PCR; TCRdb's table is partial and in-frame only. The data contain some 69,000 clones, roughly 79% of them seen just once; the ten biggest clones take up 20% to 25%. Sequencing was carried out using peripheral blood. The receptors were sampled from an older woman with acute or convalescent COVID-19.

This clone appeared once. The rearrangement links TRBV5-1 to TRBJ2-1, with D possibly matching TRBD1 (6 bases). Germline loops: CDR1 SGHRS, CDR2 YFSETQ. V lost 4 bases and J 0 bases, leaving 11 bases between the germline ends. This CDR3 region has 15 residues. The CDR3 bases are TGCGCCAGCAGCACGGGACAAAGCTCCTACAATGAGCAGTTCTTC. This codes for CASSTGQSSYNEQFF. Complete variable domain (other parts from reference TRBV5-1 and TRBJ2-1): KAGVTQTPRYLIKTRGQQVTLSCSPISGHRSVSWYQQTPGQGLQFLFEYFSETQRNKGNFPGRFSGRQFSNSRSEMNVSTLELGDSALYLCASSTGQSSYNEQFFGPGTRLTVL.

The V call is TRBV7-9, the J call TRBJ1-6; D is possibly TRBD1 (5 bases). The length of the CDR3 is 11 residues. With 5 bases removed from V and 13 bases from J, the gap between germline ends came to 9 bases. Germline assignment: CDR1 SEHNR and CDR2 FQNEAQ (reference sequence). In nucleotides, the CDR3 is TGTGCCAGCAGCCATGGACACCCCCTCCACTTT. Amino acid sequence: CASSHGHPLHF.

The chain joins TRBV18 to TRBJ2-2, with TRBD1 matching 10 bases. The germline V gene has CDR1 KGHSH and CDR2 LQKENI. J was trimmed by 4 bases and V by 2 bases; bases with no gene match: 4. The CDR3 spans 16 residues. This CDR3 is CASSPAGQGSTGELFF. The CDR3 DNA follows: TGTGCCAGCTCACCAGCGGGACAGGGGAGCACCGGGGAGCTGTTTTTT.

This clone was picked up a small number of times. The chain employs TRBV7-8 and TRBJ2-5; 8 bases are a match to TRBD2. Germline V lookup: CDR1 SGHVS, CDR2 FQNEAQ. The CDR3 consists of 16 residues. After removal of 4 bases from V and 5 bases from J, the junction contained 12 bases not matched to a gene. DNA of the CDR3: TGTGCCAGCAGCTCATCCCTGAGCGGGAGTTTTGAGACCCAGTACTTC. Its translation: CASSSSLSGSFETQYF.

The chain is built from TRBV30 and TRBJ1-6, with 9 bases fitting TRBD1. The germline CDR1 and CDR2 sequences are GTSNPN and SVGIG (reference sequence). This CDR3 is 14 amino acids long. V lost 8 bases to trimming and J lost 7 bases; unmatched junction nucleotides: 9. CDR3 sequence: CAGQETGGNSPLHF. The CDR3 DNA reads as TGTGCCGGACAAGAGACAGGGGGAAATTCACCCCTCCACTTT.